These 32 T cell receptor beta chains were sequenced from one sample in a study of cytomegalovirus exposure and HLA in healthy donors. Both 60 Vbeta primers and 13 Jbeta primers went into the PCR. The protocol was immunoSEQ multiplex PCR, while the TCRdb copy is restricted to in-frame clones and leaves out a portion. The data show about 110,000 clones, with around 85% seen just once and under 4% held by the top ten. The source material was PBMCs. These receptors originate from a man aged 55 to 70 in good health and CMV-seronegative.

The V gene is TRBV30, the J gene TRBJ1-1; a possible D gene is TRBD1 (6 bases). The germline CDR1 and CDR2 sequences are GTSNPN and SVGIG (reference sequence). V was trimmed by 0 bases and J by 0 bases, leaving 11 bases between them. The CDR3 consists of 15 residues. The CDR3 nucleotides read TGTGCCTGGAGTGTATACACAGGGATGAACACTGAAGCTTTCTTT. Residues: CAWSVYTGMNTEAFF.

The V call is TRBV28, the J call TRBJ2-1; weak D call: TRBD2 (6 bases). Germline loops: CDR1 MDHEN, CDR2 SYDVKM. This CDR3 comprises 13 residues. Deletions cut 7 bases from V and 15 bases from J, with 22 bases between. In DNA, the CDR3 is TGTGCCAGCACCGTGACCTTGGAGGGTGGGGCGTTCTTC. This gives the protein CASTVTLEGGAFF. The full variable domain, completed using reference TRBV28 and TRBJ2-1, is DVKVTQSSRYLVKRTGEKVFLECVQDMDHENMFWYRQDPGLGLRLIYFSYDVKMKEKGDIPEGYSVSREKKERFSLILESASTNQTSMYLCASTVTLEGGAFFGPGTRLTVL.

J is TRBJ2-7 and V is TRBV28; tentative D call: TRBD1 (5 bases). The germline V gene has CDR1 MDHEN and CDR2 SYDVKM. There are 15 residues in the CDR3. The V end was cut by 3 bases, the J end by 6 bases, with 18 bases between. The CDR3 is CASSLTGGPGLEQYF. CDR3 nucleotides: TGTGCCAGCAGTTTGACCGGTGGGCCAGGGCTCGAGCAGTACTTC.

V gene TRBV4-3 combines with J gene TRBJ2-3; TRBD1 is a possible D gene (6 bases). The CDR3 covers 17 residues. V was cut by 0 bases and J by 1 base, with 14 bases left in between. Germline values: CDR1 LGHNA, CDR2 YSLEER. The DNA for the CDR3 is TGCGCCAGCAGCCAAGAGTACGGGACACTCGGCACAGATACGCAGTATTTT. Protein product: CASSQEYGTLGTDTQYF.

The chain links TRBV7-3 to TRBJ1-2, with 7 bases fitting TRBD1. Germline V gene lookup returns CDR1 SGHTA and CDR2 FQGTGA. The V and J ends lost 8 bases and 6 bases, in that order; junction bases with no gene match: 18. CDR3 length: 16 amino acids. This chain's CDR3 is CASGHGGTAELDGYTF. Here the CDR3 DNA reads TGTGCCAGCGGCCATGGGGGGACAGCCGAGTTAGATGGCTACACCTTC.

V gene TRBV2 combines with J gene TRBJ1-5; D not resolved. Trimming stripped 3 bases from V and 7 bases from J, with 10 bases between. Germline V gene sequence: CDR1 SNHLY, CDR2 FYNNEI. This CDR3 has 13 residues. The DNA for the CDR3 is TGTGCCAGCAGTGAGGAGCGGGGACAGCCCCAGCATTTT. Translated: CASSEERGQPQHF.

V usage is TRBV7-2 and J usage is TRBJ1-5; the D is unclear. Trimming left V 6 bases short and J 2 bases short, with 11 bases between. From germline, CDR1 is SGHTA and CDR2 FQGNSA. CDR3 size: 14 residues. CDR3 region: CASSLSGGNQPQHF. The CDR3 bases are TGTGCCAGCAGTCTGAGCGGGGGCAATCAGCCCCAGCATTTT.

The CDR3 sequence: CASSLYLAGATDTQYF. The CDR3 DNA reads TGTGCCAGCAGCCTATACCTAGCGGGGGCCACAGATACGCAGTATTTT. The V gene is TRBV7-9, the J gene TRBJ2-3, with 10 bases aligning to TRBD2. The CDR3 has 16 residues. V lost 5 bases and J lost 2; bases outside the gene matches: 7. Germline V gives CDR1 SEHNR, CDR2 FQNEAQ (reference sequence). Using reference TRBV7-9 and TRBJ2-3 for the parts outside the CDR3, the full variable domain is DTGVSQNPRHKITKRGQNVTFRCDPISEHNRLYWYRQTLGQGPEFLTYFQNEAQLEKSRLLSDRFSAERPKGSFSTLEIQRTEQGDSAMYLCASSLYLAGATDTQYFGPGTRLTVL.

V gene TRBV10-1 combines with J gene TRBJ2-5; 8 bases map to TRBD2. Germline V gene lookup returns CDR1 WNHNN and CDR2 SYGVQD (reference sequence). CDR3 size: 14 residues. Trimming cost V 4 bases and J 3 bases; bases outside gene matches: 4. Here the CDR3 reads CASSAGTREETQYF. The CDR3 DNA reads as TGCGCCAGCAGTGCCGGGACTAGAGAAGAGACCCAGTACTTC.

The chain couples TRBV9 to TRBJ2-2, with 12 bases that match TRBD2. With V trimmed by 3 bases and J by 0 bases, 12 bases remained unmatched. Looked up from germline, CDR1 is SGDLS and CDR2 is YYNGEE. The CDR3 has 20 residues. The CDR3 protein is CASSAPSPGLAGPNTGELFF. The CDR3 nucleotides read TGTGCCAGCAGCGCCCCCTCTCCGGGACTAGCGGGCCCGAACACCGGGGAGCTGTTTTTT.

The J gene is TRBJ2-2, the V gene TRBV7-9; TRBD1 matches at 8 bases. J gave up 3 bases and V 1 base, and 7 bases lay outside the gene matches. There are 17 residues in the CDR3. Looked up from germline, CDR1 is SEHNR and CDR2 is FQNEAQ (reference sequence). The CDR3 region has the DNA TGTGCCAGCAGCTTAGGGAAGGACAGGGATTACACCGGGGAGCTGTTTTTT. This codes for CASSLGKDRDYTGELFF.

V is TRBV6-1 and J is TRBJ2-5; TRBD2 agrees at 8 bases. Germline-derived CDR1 and CDR2 are MNHNS and SASEGT. The length of the CDR3 is 15 residues. The J segment lost 5 bases and the V segment lost 4 bases, leaving 9 bases of the junction unmatched. The CDR3 here is CASSAGLAGRETQYF. The CDR3 coding sequence is TGTGCCAGCAGTGCTGGATTAGCGGGGCGGGAGACCCAGTACTTC.

The J gene is TRBJ2-5, the V gene TRBV7-6, with TRBD2 as a possible D gene (5 bases). This CDR3 has 17 residues. CDR1 and CDR2 from the germline V gene are SGHVS and FNYEAQ. V was cut by 5 bases and J by 2 bases, with 21 bases left in between. CDR3 protein: CASSPLGFAGVQETQYF. In nucleotides, the CDR3 is TGTGCCAGCAGCCCCTTAGGTTTCGCGGGCGTACAAGAGACCCAGTACTTC.

The rearrangement joins TRBV5-1 to TRBJ1-2; 10 positions agree with TRBD1. Germline values: CDR1 SGHRS, CDR2 YFSETQ. This CDR3 contains 19 residues. V shed 0 bases and J 2 bases; nucleotides not matched to a gene: 13. The CDR3 bases are TGCGCCAGCAGCTTGGGTTCGGGGGACAGGGGAAGTTCCAACTATGGCTACACCTTC. Its protein product is CASSLGSGDRGSSNYGYTF.

This clone appeared a few times. V gene TRBV30 combines with J gene TRBJ1-6, with a tentative D call TRBD1 (6 bases). There are 14 residues in the CDR3. With 3 bases removed from V and 7 bases from J, the gap between germline ends came to 13 bases. Germline CDR1 GTSNPN, CDR2 SVGIG (reference sequence). Written as DNA, the CDR3 is TGTGCCTGGAGCCCTAACCAGGGGAATTCACCCCTCCACTTT. This codes for CAWSPNQGNSPLHF.

The chain is built from TRBV28 and TRBJ2-7; D perhaps matches TRBD1 (6 bases). The germline V gene has CDR1 MDHEN and CDR2 SYDVKM. V shed 6 bases and J shed 4 bases, with 10 bases lying between them. The CDR3 sequence is 12 residues long. In DNA form, the CDR3 reads TGTGCCAGCAGCCGTAGGGGGTACGAGCAGTACTTC. This codes for CASSRRGYEQYF.

V usage is TRBV6-1 and J usage is TRBJ2-7; 9 nucleotides line up with TRBD1. Per germline, CDR1 MNHNS and CDR2 SASEGT. This CDR3 has 14 amino acids. V shed 6 bases and J 3 bases; nucleotides not matched to a gene: 6. The DNA of the CDR3 is TGTGCCAGCAGCAGGGACAGGGCGGGCTACGAGCAGTACTTC. Protein sequence: CASSRDRAGYEQYF.

This clone was found once. The chain links TRBV7-3 to TRBJ2-1, with D possibly matching TRBD2 (5 bases). Trimming removed 5 bases at V and 4 bases at J, with 15 bases between. CDR3 length equals 15 residues. Germline V gives CDR1 SGHTA, CDR2 FQGTGA. In DNA, the CDR3 is TGTGCCAGCAGCCCTAATTTGGGAGCGTACAATGAGCAGTTCTTC. Translating it yields CASSPNLGAYNEQFF. The variable domain in full, with the rest retrieved from reference TRBV7-3 and TRBJ2-1, is GAGVSQTPSNKVTEKGKYVELRCDPISGHTALYWYRQSLGQGPEFLIYFQGTGAADDSGLPNDRFFAVRPEGSVSTLKIQRTERGDSAVYLCASSPNLGAYNEQFFGPGTRLTVL.

The gene calls are TRBV4-1 and TRBJ1-1, with a weak D call TRBD1 (6 bases). The CDR3 runs to 15 residues. CDR1 and CDR2 from the germline V gene are MGHRA and YSYEKL. The V end lost 3 bases, the J end lost 1 base, and 12 bases lay between the germline ends. CDR3 sequence (DNA): TGCGCCAGCAGCCAGGGGGCAAATCAGAACACTGAAGCTTTCTTT. Its translation: CASSQGANQNTEAFF.

This clone was detected only a few times. The V gene is TRBV4-2, the J gene TRBJ2-1, with 9 bases aligning to TRBD2. The germline CDR1 and CDR2 sequences are LGHNA and YNFKEQ. V trimming: 1 base; J trimming: 6 bases; junction bases outside the gene matches: 10. This CDR3 is 17 amino acids long. CDR3 amino acids: CASSQGYGLASSNEQFF. CDR3 DNA: TGTGCCAGCAGCCAAGGCTACGGACTAGCGTCTTCCAATGAGCAGTTCTTC.

The V call is TRBV30, the J call TRBJ2-3; 11 positions agree with TRBD2. The V gene's germline CDR1 is GTSNPN and CDR2 SVGIG (reference sequence). J gave up 2 bases and V 0 bases, and 7 bases lay outside the gene matches. The CDR3 has 17 residues. DNA of the CDR3: TGTGCCTGGAGTGTAAGGCTACTAGCGGGGGACACAGATACGCAGTATTTT. Translated, it gives CAWSVRLLAGDTDTQYF.

This clone was seen only once. The V call is TRBV7-7, the J call TRBJ1-5; no clear D. This CDR3 spans 17 amino acids. Germline V CDR1 and CDR2: SSHAT, FNYEAQ (reference sequence). V was cut by 5 bases and J by 3 bases, with 20 bases left in between. The CDR3 DNA is TGTGCCAGCAGCGGGTCCTCGGGATCCTGGGCCAATCAGCCCCAGCATTTT. It is translated as CASSGSSGSWANQPQHF.

The chain's CDR3 is CASSPGTGGVEKLFF. Here the CDR3 DNA reads TGTGCCAGCAGCCCAGGGACAGGGGGCGTTGAAAAACTGTTTTTT. V and J are TRBV7-8 and TRBJ1-4; 12 nucleotides agree with TRBD1. This CDR3 comprises 15 residues. The V segment lost 5 bases and the J segment 7 bases; nucleotides outside the gene matches: 5. Looked up from germline, CDR1 is SGHVS and CDR2 is FQNEAQ.

The V call is TRBV28, the J call TRBJ1-2; 8 nucleotides align to TRBD1. Germline-derived CDR1 and CDR2 are MDHEN and SYDVKM. V shed 8 bases, J shed 14 bases, and the junction held 13 bases outside the gene matches. This CDR3 region has 12 residues. CDR3 bases: TGTGCCAGCGACTATATCGGACAGGGAACGACCTTC. Translated: CASDYIGQGTTF.

The V and J genes are TRBV7-9 and TRBJ2-7; D might be TRBD1 (6 bases). The CDR3 has 13 residues. Germline CDR1 SEHNR, CDR2 FQNEAQ (reference sequence). V shed 5 bases and J shed 7 bases, with 15 bases lying between them. CDR3 nucleotides: TGTGCCAGCAGCCACCAACAGGGAAGGGAGCAGTACTTC. Translated, it gives CASSHQQGREQYF.

This chain connects TRBV11-2 to TRBJ1-5; TRBD1 aligns across 10 bases. V gave up 5 bases and J gave up 6 bases; unmatched junction bases: 4. The CDR3 is made up of 14 amino acids. The germline gives CDR1 SGHAT, CDR2 FQNNGV. DNA of the CDR3: TGTGCCAGCAGCGAGACAGGGGGCCTTCAGCCCCAGCATTTT. Residues: CASSETGGLQPQHF.

V gene TRBV10-2 combines with J gene TRBJ1-1; D ambiguous. The CDR3 is made up of 14 amino acids. Trimming pared 0 bases from V and 5 bases from J, leaving 10 bases between. Germline V lookup: CDR1 WSHSY, CDR2 SAAADI. The CDR3, as DNA: TGCGCCAGCAGTGAGTCGATTGGTACAACTGAAGCTTTCTTT. It encodes CASSESIGTTEAFF.

The V gene is TRBV7-9, the J gene TRBJ1-2, with D maybe TRBD1 (6 bases). The CDR3 has 14 residues. Trimming removed 4 bases at V and 1 base at J, with 10 bases between. Germline loops: CDR1 SEHNR, CDR2 FQNEAQ (reference sequence). CDR3 sequence reads: CASSSRTVNYGYTF. The CDR3 DNA reads as TGTGCCAGCAGCTCCCGGACAGTTAACTATGGCTACACCTTC.

The chain combines TRBV27 with TRBJ2-2; 8 bases line up with TRBD1. Germline loops: CDR1 MNHEY, CDR2 SMNVEV (reference sequence). The CDR3 is 14 amino acids. V was clipped by 7 bases and J by 6 bases; unmatched bases: 7. CDR3: CASTRQGIPGELFF. The CDR3 DNA reads as TGTGCCAGCACTCGACAGGGGATCCCCGGGGAGCTGTTTTTT.

This chain joins TRBV13 and TRBJ1-4; D is unclear. The CDR3 consists of 11 residues. V was pared by 3 bases and J by 7 bases, with 3 bases between. The V gene's germline CDR1 is PRHDT and CDR2 FYEKMQ (reference sequence). CDR3 amino acids: CASSFGEKLFF. The CDR3 DNA is TGTGCCAGCAGCTTCGGTGAAAAACTGTTTTTT.

The gene calls are TRBV4-1 and TRBJ2-2; TRBD2 matches at 7 bases. Losses at the gene ends were 2 bases for V and 2 bases for J; bases not matched to a gene: 5. Germline loops: CDR1 MGHRA, CDR2 YSYEKL. The CDR3 has 16 residues. CDR3 amino acids: CASSQSGGVNTGELFF. The CDR3 region has the DNA TGCGCCAGCAGCCAATCTGGGGGGGTAAACACCGGGGAGCTGTTTTTT.

This clone was detected only a few times. The chain employs TRBV7-2 and TRBJ1-2, with D possibly TRBD1 on 5 matching bases. The ends were cut back, 3 bases at V and 5 bases at J, with 19 bases in the middle. This CDR3 comprises 16 residues. CDR1 SGHTA and CDR2 FQGNSA come from the germline V gene. The CDR3 region has the DNA TGTGCCAGCAGCTTTTTGGGGGGGGGAAAGAGTTATGGCTACACCTTC. Protein: CASSFLGGGKSYGYTF.